These 21 T cell receptor beta chains were sequenced from one sample in a study of blood T cell repertoires in COVID-19. Data came from immunoSEQ multiplex PCR; TCRdb stores just in-frame clones and leaves some out. The sample shows 300,000 or so clones, about nine tenths of them seen only once. The sequencing input was peripheral blood. The receptors come from a woman between 35 and 50 years old who had recovered from COVID-19.

This clone was picked up one time. V gene TRBV5-6 combines with J gene TRBJ1-2; perhaps TRBD1 as D (5 bases). Per germline, CDR1 SGHDT and CDR2 YYEEEE. V was trimmed by 4 bases and J by 4 bases, leaving 14 bases between them. This CDR3 contains 14 residues. The CDR3 nucleotides are TGTGCCAGCAGCCCGGCCCCTAGGGGCTATGGCTACACCTTC. Protein: CASSPAPRGYGYTF.

This rearrangement joins TRBV6-2 or TRBV6-3 to TRBJ1-5; TRBD1 aligns across 8 bases. Losses at the gene ends were 6 bases for V and 5 bases for J; bases not matched to a gene: 3. The CDR3 loop spans 13 amino acids. The germline CDR1 and CDR2 sequences are MNHEY and SVGEGT. The CDR3 DNA reads as TGTGCCAGCAGCCTACAGGGGGATCAGCCCCAGCATTTT. Translated: CASSLQGDQPQHF.

The chain links TRBV9 to TRBJ1-3, with D perhaps TRBD1 (5 bases). Germline lookup yields CDR1 SGDLS and CDR2 YYNGEE. The CDR3 covers 16 residues. V lost 4 bases and J lost 0, with 14 bases in between. CDR3 residues: CASSRSQGNSGNTIYF. CDR3 DNA sequence: TGTGCCAGCAGCAGGTCGCAGGGTAACTCTGGAAACACCATATATTTT.

V usage is TRBV3-1 (or the pseudogene TRBV3-2) and J usage is TRBJ2-2, with TRBD1 matching over 9 bases. The CDR3 is made up of 15 amino acids. V was clipped by 5 bases and J by 7 bases; unmatched bases: 8. Germline lookup yields CDR1 LGHDT and CDR2 YNNKEL (reference sequence). CDR3 sequence (DNA): TGTGCCAGCAGCTATGGGACAGGGATAGGCGGGGAGCTGTTTTTT. Translating it yields CASSYGTGIGGELFF.

The CDR3 region is CASGLPSSYNEQFF. DNA for the CDR3: TGTGCCAGTGGGCTCCCGAGCTCCTACAATGAGCAGTTCTTC. This sequence joins TRBV6-5 and TRBJ2-1; D ambiguous. The germline gives CDR1 MNHEY, CDR2 SVGAGI. Trimming left V 9 bases short and J 0 bases short, with 12 bases between. This CDR3 is built from 14 residues.

This sequence joins TRBV7-2 and TRBJ1-5, with D perhaps matching TRBD1 (5 bases). CDR1 and CDR2 from the germline V gene are SGHTA and FQGNSA. The CDR3 totals 11 residues. The germline V and J ends were trimmed by 1 base and 13 bases, with 8 bases remaining between them. Here the CDR3 DNA reads TGTGCCAGCAGCTTAGGGGGCGCACAGCATTTT. Encoded protein: CASSLGGAQHF.

The chain recombines TRBV6-5 with TRBJ1-1; 9 bases match TRBD1. Germline V gene data show CDR1 as MNHEY and CDR2 as SVGAGI. V shed 6 bases, J shed 1 base, and the junction held 6 bases outside the gene matches. CDR3 length: 15 residues. The CDR3 coding sequence is TGTGCCAGCAGCCGATACAGGGGGCGGAACACTGAAGCTTTCTTT. Residues: CASSRYRGRNTEAFF.

J is TRBJ2-7 and V is TRBV27, with TRBD1 matching 9 bases. The trim removed 5 bases at V and 1 base at J, leaving 6 bases unmatched. Germline-derived CDR1 and CDR2 are MNHEY and SMNVEV (reference sequence). The CDR3 spans 15 residues. CDR3 sequence: CASSLTGGLSYEQYF. DNA of the CDR3: TGTGCCAGCAGTCTCACAGGGGGCCTATCCTACGAGCAGTACTTC.

The chain carries TRBV28 and TRBJ1-2, with a tentative D call TRBD1 (6 bases). Trimming stripped 6 bases from V and 1 base from J, with 12 bases between. Germline CDR1 reads MDHEN; CDR2 reads SYDVKM. The CDR3 consists of 14 residues. In nucleotides, the CDR3 is TGTGCCAGCAGAATGGAAGGGGGTAACTATGGCTACACCTTC. As protein: CASRMEGGNYGYTF.

In this sample, this clone turned up once. The chain links TRBV29-1 to TRBJ1-1, with D uncertain. Germline CDR1 is SQVTM and CDR2 is ANQGSEA. This CDR3 has 13 residues. V dropped 7 bases and J dropped 2 bases, with 14 bases sitting between them. The CDR3 loop reads CSAWGAVNTEAFF. CDR3 in DNA: TGCAGCGCCTGGGGAGCCGTTAACACTGAAGCTTTCTTT.

The chain has TRBV3-1 (or the pseudogene TRBV3-2) and TRBJ2-1, with TRBD2 as a possible D gene (6 bases). V gave up 5 bases and J gave up 2 bases, with 16 bases separating them. The V gene's germline CDR1 is LGHDT and CDR2 YNNKEL (reference sequence). The CDR3 loop spans 16 amino acids. The CDR3, as DNA: TGTGCCAGCAGCTCCCATAGCGGTGGACCCTACAATGAGCAGTTCTTC. Translated: CASSSHSGGPYNEQFF.

This clone was observed once. The chain employs TRBV6-1 and TRBJ2-3; 8 nucleotides align to TRBD2. Looked up from germline, CDR1 is MNHNS and CDR2 is SASEGT. The CDR3 sequence is 18 residues long. Trimming removed 1 base from V and 3 bases from J; junction bases left unmatched: 12. The chain's CDR3 is CASSEESSAGGETDTQYF. CDR3 nucleotides: TGTGCCAGCAGTGAAGAAAGCTCTGCGGGGGGAGAGACAGATACGCAGTATTTT.

For this clone: The junction differs from germline at one of its ends, possibly a read error. J is TRBJ1-1 and V is TRBV9, with D uncertain. The CDR3 covers 13 residues. Germline loops: CDR1 SGDLS, CDR2 YYNGEE. The DNA for the CDR3 is TGTGCCAGCAGCTTAGGGCTGAACGCTGAAGCTTTCTTT. Residues: CASSLGLNAEAFF.

V and J are TRBV5-5 and TRBJ2-7; TRBD2 matches 7 bases. V shed 2 bases and J 0 bases; nucleotides not matched to a gene: 5. The CDR3 is 15 residues long. CDR1 and CDR2 (germline): SGHKS, YYEKEE (reference sequence). The CDR3 region is CASSFSAGPSYEQYF. The CDR3 region has the DNA TGTGCCAGCAGCTTTTCAGCGGGACCCTCCTACGAGCAGTACTTC.

The chain employs TRBV6-5 and TRBJ2-7, with a tentative D call TRBD1 (5 bases). Trimming removed 2 bases at V and 0 bases at J, with 11 bases between. Germline CDR1 and CDR2: MNHEY and SVGAGI. CDR3 size: 15 residues. CDR3: CASSYLLGASYEQYF. The CDR3 nucleotides are TGTGCCAGCAGTTACCTCTTAGGGGCCTCCTACGAGCAGTACTTC.

The J gene is TRBJ1-2, the V gene TRBV25-1; a weak D match, TRBD1 (6 bases). CDR3 size: 14 residues. The V end lost 4 bases, the J end lost 4 bases, and 13 bases lay between the germline ends. CDR1 and CDR2 (germline): MGHDK, SYGVNS. The CDR3 sequence: CASSGPSGVYGYTF. CDR3 DNA sequence: TGTGCCAGCAGTGGCCCGTCAGGGGTCTATGGCTACACCTTC.

The CDR3 DNA reads as TGTGCCAGCAGCTCCCACAGGGATCCTAACTATGGCTACACCTTC. This gives the protein CASSSHRDPNYGYTF. The V and J genes are TRBV9 and TRBJ1-2, with a possible D match to TRBD1 (6 bases). This CDR3 region has 15 residues. Germline values: CDR1 SGDLS, CDR2 YYNGEE. V was shortened by 4 bases and J by 0 bases, with 13 bases between the two germline ends.

The chain carries TRBV5-6 and TRBJ1-2; D not resolved. V was cut by 0 bases and J by 7 bases, with 7 bases left in between. CDR3 size: 12 residues. Looked up from germline, CDR1 is SGHDT and CDR2 is YYEEEE. This CDR3 is CASSLVYSGYTF. CDR3 sequence (DNA): TGTGCCAGCAGCTTGGTCTACAGTGGCTACACCTTC.

The CDR3 sequence is CATRRTGGLSTEAFF. In DNA, the CDR3 is TGTGCCACTCGGAGGACAGGGGGTTTGAGCACTGAAGCTTTCTTT. The chain combines TRBV19 with TRBJ1-1; 10 bases match TRBD1. The germline CDR1 and CDR2 sequences are LNHDA and SQIVND (reference sequence). V shed 10 bases, J shed 4 bases, and the junction held 12 bases outside the gene matches. The CDR3 is made up of 15 amino acids.

CDR3 sequence: CASSRGSQGSPLHF. In nucleotides, the CDR3 is TGTGCCAGCAGCCGCGGGTCGCAGGGGTCACCCCTCCACTTT. The chain uses TRBV3-1 (or the pseudogene TRBV3-2) and TRBJ1-6; possible D gene TRBD1, 6 bases. The CDR3 loop spans 14 amino acids. V shed 4 bases and J shed 10 bases, with 14 bases lying between them. CDR1 is LGHDT, CDR2 YNNKEL, per germline (reference sequence).

This clone came up a few times. The gene calls are TRBV19 and TRBJ1-2; D is ambiguous. Trimming took 6 bases from V and 5 from J, leaving 16 bases between them. Germline lookup yields CDR1 LNHDA and CDR2 SQIVND (reference sequence). The CDR3 sequence is 14 residues long. The CDR3 DNA follows: TGTGCCAGTAGCCCTCAGGCCTCGTTATATGGCTACACCTTC. Translation gives CASSPQASLYGYTF.